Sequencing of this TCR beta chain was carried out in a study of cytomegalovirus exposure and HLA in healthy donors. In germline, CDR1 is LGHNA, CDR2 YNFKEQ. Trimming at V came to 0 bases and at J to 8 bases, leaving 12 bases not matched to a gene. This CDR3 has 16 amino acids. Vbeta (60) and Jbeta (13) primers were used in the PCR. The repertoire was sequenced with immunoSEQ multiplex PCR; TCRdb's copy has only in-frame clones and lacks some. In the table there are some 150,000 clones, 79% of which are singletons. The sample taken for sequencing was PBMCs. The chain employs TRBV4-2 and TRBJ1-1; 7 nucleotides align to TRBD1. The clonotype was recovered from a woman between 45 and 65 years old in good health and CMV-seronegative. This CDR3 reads CASSQDIPGQKREAFF. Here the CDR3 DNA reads TGTGCCAGCAGCCAAGACATTCCGGGACAGAAACGCGAAGCTTTCTTT.